Sequencing of this T cell receptor (beta chain) was carried out in a study of T cells in Graves' hyperthyroidism and ophthalmopathy (dated by TCRdb to 2018 to 2020). The study in broad terms: Peripheral blood was collected at initial diagnosis, before any treatment. TCR V-J signatures able to tell the groups apart were searched for in a discovery cohort of some 97 patients, of whom about 40 had Graves' ophthalmopathy and 55 to 60 had stable Graves' hyperthyroidism. Prospective prediction of ophthalmopathy was tested in an independent validation cohort consisting of 18 to 20 hyperthyroidism patients and around 17 patients who later progressed to ophthalmopathy. For training and testing, the roughly 93 patients in the discovery cohort were randomly divided in a 7:3 ratio. Thyroid tissue and blood T-cell repertoires from about six Graves' hyperthyroidism patients were also compared in the study. Once sampling was done, hyperthyroidism patients were given methimazole at a starting dose of 30 mg daily, whereas ophthalmopathy patients were given high-dose intravenous methylprednisolone. The paper describes TCR Vbeta CDR3 sequencing of 140 or so peripheral blood samples, made up of 43 ophthalmopathy patients, around 78 hyperthyroidism patients and approximately 17 progressor patients. Overall results and qualifications from the work: In cross-validation, a model built on a 13 V-J signature told ophthalmopathy apart from stable hyperthyroidism with under 90% sensitivity and approximately 84% specificity, and in testing the same model reached 80%/75%. During validation, the model predicted progression to ophthalmopathy a median of about 6.3 months ahead of onset, with approximately 70% sensitivity and around 73% specificity. Most expanded thyroid clonotypes (frequency above 0.001) were also detected in blood, a finding suggesting that blood repertoires may reflect thyroid immune responses. Sample size was not statistically predetermined, and blinding of investigators to group allocation was not performed.

This clonotype was seen repeatedly, ten times or more. Its antigen is currently not known. Base qualities are not at hand, and no much larger clone is one base apart. TCR beta CDR3 regions were amplified from RNA transcripts. For the first round of RT-PCR on the TCR CDR3, the HTBI primer set was used together with the Qiagen OneStep RT-PCR kit. The libraries were constructed in a second round of multiplex PCR and then size-selected and purified. Paired-end sequencing of the libraries was performed with 100 bp reads on an Illumina HiSeq2000. The original methods were these. SOAPnuke was used to process the raw data, throwing out any read that contained adapters or uncalled bases, had a mean Phred below 15, or lacked an exact constant-primer or identifier match. COPE v1.2.5 was used to merge the high-quality paired reads, and each unique nucleotide sequence was defined as a clonotype. Clonotypes were aligned to IMGT TRBV, TRBD and TRBJ reference segments using MiTCR v1.1. Only V-J combinations with frequency above 0.0001, covering about 99% of repertoires, were analysed. A TCS score was defined as the ratio between F50 (clonal expansion) and ExV (chaos), using BLOSUM62-based TCRdist between CDR3 peptides within each V-J. Welch's t-statistics and random forest reduced several hundred V-J features to 10 to 15, which were used in a naive Bayes classifier (R e1071). The public reads were quality trimmed at Q25 with fastp and then assembled into clones with MiXCR by TCRdb, keeping productive beta chains. Each entry merges the rows of one CDR3 protein and shows their most common DNA and genes. TCRdb, not the authors, supplied the V and J calls. For this sample the table gives roughly 360,000 distinct CDR3 sequences, of which less than 15% were detected only once. The ten largest clonotypes hold less than 25% of the sample.

Hyperthyroidism patients were newly diagnosed, with disease duration under 2 months, and aged 18 to 65 years. Exclusion was applied to patients with uncontrolled infections, other autoimmune diseases, pregnancy or lactation. Diagnoses relied on clinical symptoms, serum thyroxine and TRAb, thyroid ultrasound and orbital computed tomography. Blood from progressor patients was collected at the time of first diagnosis with hyperthyroidism, before any ophthalmopathy symptoms had appeared. PBMCs were isolated from around 10 ml of fresh peripheral blood by Ficoll-Paque density gradient centrifugation. Progressor patients were first diagnosed with Graves' hyperthyroidism and then developed ophthalmopathy during follow-up. Trizol reagent was used to extract total RNA, and RNA quality was then checked on an Agilent 2100 Bioanalyzer. V sheds 0 bases and J sheds 5 bases, leaving 12 bases between their ends. CDR1 SGHRS and CDR2 YFSETQ are derived from the germline V gene. The CDR3 runs 14 residues from the cysteine to the phenylalanine. The read is trimmed to its CDR3 DNA, 42 bases read in frame from base 1.

The V and J genes are TRBV5-1 and TRBJ2-7, with no confident D gene call. This TCR was recovered from a man aged 30 to 39 with Graves' hyperthyroidism that later progressed to Graves' ophthalmopathy. Source material: blood. The CDR3 region has the sequence CASSLGVVGHEQYF. The sequence in DNA is TGCGCCAGCAGCTTGGGGGTCGTGGGCCACGAGCAGTACTTC.